The 20 T cell receptor beta chains below were found in one sample sequenced in a study of blood T cell repertoires in COVID-19. Data came from immunoSEQ multiplex PCR; TCRdb stores just in-frame clones and leaves some out. This repertoire shows roughly 300,000 clones, around 86% found once; its top ten account for 1.5% to 2%. Sequencing was performed on peripheral blood. Receptors were obtained from a woman in her 50s with acute or convalescent COVID-19.

The CDR3 DNA reads as TGTGCCAGCAGCACCGTTGGGCCACTGAATGAAAAACTGTTTTTT. Translation: CASSTVGPLNEKLFF. This chain connects TRBV28 to TRBJ1-4; no definite D call. Germline-derived CDR1 and CDR2 are MDHEN and SYDVKM. There are 15 residues in the CDR3. Between the trimmed V and J ends, which lost 6 bases and 5 bases, there was a span of 16 bases.

The chain couples TRBV11-1 to TRBJ2-5; perhaps TRBD2 as D (6 bases). Germline V gene lookup returns CDR1 SGHAT and CDR2 FQDESV (reference sequence). This CDR3 contains 16 residues. Trimming stripped 2 bases from V and 0 bases from J, with 13 bases between. The CDR3 spells CASSLRTSRNQETQYF. CDR3 DNA: TGTGCCAGCAGCTTAAGAACTAGCCGAAACCAAGAGACCCAGTACTTC.

V and J are TRBV19 and TRBJ1-5, with a possible D match to TRBD1 (6 bases). V lost 5 bases, J lost 7 bases, and 12 bases lay in between. Germline-derived CDR1 and CDR2 are LNHDA and SQIVND (reference sequence). CDR3 length equals 13 residues. The CDR3 DNA is TGTGCCAGTAGTCCACAGGGACGCCAGCCCCAGCATTTT. Protein: CASSPQGRQPQHF.

The V gene is TRBV5-6, the J gene TRBJ2-7; 10 bases fit TRBD1. CDR3 length: 14 residues. CDR1 and CDR2 (germline): SGHDT, YYEEEE. V gave up 3 bases and J gave up 1 base; unmatched junction bases: 1. CDR3 protein: CASSWDRGSYEQYF. The CDR3 DNA follows: TGTGCCAGCAGCTGGGACAGGGGATCCTACGAGCAGTACTTC.

J is TRBJ1-5 and V is TRBV7-8, with D tentatively TRBD1 (5 bases). The CDR3 extends over 15 amino acids. CDR1 and CDR2 from the germline V gene are SGHVS and FQNEAQ. Trimming removed 1 base from V and 4 bases from J, with 11 bases in between. The CDR3 spells CASSLVRVGNQPQHF. CDR3 sequence (DNA): TGTGCCAGCAGCTTAGTCAGGGTTGGGAATCAGCCCCAGCATTTT.

The chain links TRBV20-1 to TRBJ1-5; TRBD1 matches at 11 bases. The V and J ends lost 3 bases and 5 bases, in that order; junction bases with no gene match: 6. The CDR3 covers 15 residues. Germline loops: CDR1 DFQATT, CDR2 SNEGSKA (reference sequence). The CDR3 DNA is TGCAGTGCTAGTTCGGGACAGGGGGTTTATCAGCCCCAGCATTTT. It codes for CSASSGQGVYQPQHF.

This clone has more than one count but fewer than ten. The chain uses TRBV27 and TRBJ2-7; 11 bases line up with TRBD1. There are 15 residues in the CDR3. Germline V gives CDR1 MNHEY, CDR2 SMNVEV (reference sequence). J lost 5 bases, V lost 1 base, and 4 bases had no gene match. The CDR3 coding sequence is TGTGCCAGCAGTTTATGGACAGGGGGCGGTCACGAGCAGTACTTC. This gives the protein CASSLWTGGGHEQYF.

The chain uses TRBV3-1 (or the pseudogene TRBV3-2) and TRBJ1-3, with 7 positions matching TRBD1. With V trimmed by 5 bases and J by 6 bases, 10 bases remained unmatched. The CDR3 is 15 residues long. In germline, CDR1 is LGHDT, CDR2 YNNKEL (reference sequence). DNA for the CDR3: TGTGCCAGCAGCAGGCTCGGGGACAGTATAAACACCATATATTTT. Residues: CASSRLGDSINTIYF.

The chain employs TRBV28 and TRBJ2-2; 9 positions match TRBD1. Per germline, CDR1 MDHEN and CDR2 SYDVKM. The CDR3 sequence is 13 residues long. V was clipped by 11 bases and J by 4 bases; unmatched bases: 5. The CDR3 spells CAVGQGITGELFF. The CDR3 DNA follows: TGTGCCGTTGGACAGGGGATCACCGGGGAGCTGTTTTTT.

This chain uses TRBV5-4 with TRBJ2-7; 7 nucleotides match TRBD1. The CDR3 loop spans 14 amino acids. V trimming: 0 bases; J trimming: 3 bases; junction bases outside the gene matches: 3. Germline V gene data show CDR1 as SGHNT and CDR2 as YYREEE (reference sequence). The CDR3 spells CASSLVQGFYEQYF. The CDR3 nucleotides read TGTGCCAGCAGCTTGGTACAGGGGTTCTACGAGCAGTACTTC.

This chain joins TRBV5-6 and TRBJ2-2; D is unclear. The germline gives CDR1 SGHDT, CDR2 YYEEEE. The V and J ends lost 0 bases and 6 bases respectively, with 6 bases between them. This CDR3 comprises 13 residues. Here the CDR3 DNA reads TGTGCCAGCAGCTTGGTGTTATCCGGGGAGCTGTTTTTT. Protein: CASSLVLSGELFF.

The V and J genes are TRBV9 and TRBJ1-2; D unclear. Germline V CDR1 and CDR2: SGDLS, YYNGEE. V was trimmed by 0 bases and J by 5 bases, leaving 5 bases between them. The CDR3 loop spans 12 amino acids. The CDR3 coding sequence is TGTGCCAGCAGCGTAGCGGGATATGGCTACACCTTC. Amino acid sequence: CASSVAGYGYTF.

The V gene is TRBV7-8, the J gene TRBJ2-3, with 7 nucleotides matching TRBD2. Germline assignment: CDR1 SGHVS and CDR2 FQNEAQ. The V gene end was trimmed by 2 bases and the J gene end by 1 base; junction bases not matched to a gene: 12. The CDR3 is 18 amino acids. The CDR3 sequence: CASSLPGGREYGTDTQYF. CDR3 bases: TGTGCCAGCAGCTTACCCGGGGGGAGGGAGTATGGCACAGATACGCAGTATTTT.

This chain connects TRBV30 to TRBJ2-1; 8 positions match TRBD2. Germline V lookup: CDR1 GTSNPN, CDR2 SVGIG (reference sequence). The CDR3 runs 14 residues. V gave up 2 bases and J gave up 12 bases; unmatched junction bases: 12. The DNA of the CDR3 is TGTGCCTGGAGTCTACCGGGACTAGATGCGCGGCAGTTCTTC. Amino acids: CAWSLPGLDARQFF.

This chain connects TRBV6-2 or TRBV6-3 to TRBJ2-1; TRBD2 agrees at 9 bases. Germline assignment: CDR1 MNHEY and CDR2 SVGEGT. V dropped 5 bases and J dropped 8; count of bases not matched to a gene: 13. This CDR3 contains 16 residues. The CDR3, as DNA: TGTGCCAGCAGTCTCGCCGGAGCGGGAGGTTTCGATGAGCAGTTCTTC. Translating gives CASSLAGAGGFDEQFF.

The chain is built from TRBV2 and TRBJ2-2; 8 bases align to TRBD2. This CDR3 is 16 amino acids long. Germline V lookup: CDR1 SNHLY, CDR2 FYNNEI. The V gene end was trimmed by 7 bases and the J gene end by 7 bases; junction bases not matched to a gene: 14. The CDR3 loop is CASTYQGLGAHGELFF. CDR3 nucleotides: TGTGCCAGCACTTACCAGGGACTAGGGGCCCACGGGGAGCTGTTTTTT.

The chain uses TRBV18 and TRBJ2-7, with D perhaps matching TRBD2 (6 bases). The germline V gene encodes CDR1 KGHSH and CDR2 LQKENI. The CDR3 length is 13 residues. Trimming took off 0 bases at V and 3 bases at J, with 6 bases between the two ends. The chain's CDR3 is CASSPPTSYEQYF. CDR3 nucleotides: TGTGCCAGCTCACCACCGACTAGCTACGAGCAGTACTTC.

This clone was counted once. The V gene is TRBV7-2, the J gene TRBJ2-3; possible D gene TRBD2, 6 bases. Trimming took 1 base from V and 1 from J, leaving 12 bases between them. This CDR3 comprises 16 residues. The germline V gene encodes CDR1 SGHTA and CDR2 FQGNSA. CDR3 nucleotides: TGTGCCAGCAGCTTAGTTATAACGGGGGGCACAGATACGCAGTATTTT. Translating gives CASSLVITGGTDTQYF.

In this sample, this clone turned up a few times. The chain is built from TRBV30 and TRBJ2-1; 7 bases line up with TRBD2. The CDR3 contains 15 residues. Trimming removed 7 bases from V and 8 bases from J; junction bases left unmatched: 17. The germline gives CDR1 GTSNPN, CDR2 SVGIG (reference sequence). CDR3 nucleotide sequence: TGTGCCTCATCCTTCGGGGGGAGGGCCCCAGATGAGCAGTTCTTC. Translated, it gives CASSFGGRAPDEQFF.

The chain uses TRBV4-2 and TRBJ2-7; 10 positions agree with TRBD2. Trimming took 0 bases from V and 5 from J; bases not matched to a gene: 13. The CDR3 is made up of 18 amino acids. CDR1 LGHNA and CDR2 YNFKEQ come from the germline V gene. CDR3 nucleotide sequence: TGTGCCAGCAGCCAAGATCTTGTCCTAGCGGGAGTAGGCGACGAGCAGTACTTC. This translates into CASSQDLVLAGVGDEQYF.